The present entry profiles one T cell receptor (beta chain) with its context. Different DNA sequences within this sample yield the same CDR3. The data belong to a study of blood T cell repertoires in COVID-19. For the study at large: Material from acute and convalescent COVID-19 was sourced from the United States, Italy and Spain.

Per the authors' pipeline: Nucleated cell number was recorded as an estimate derived from reference gene primer amplification. Sequenced by immunoSEQ multiplex PCR; TCRdb stores in-frame clones only, minus some. V, J and clone size are those of that table, while D and trimming were read from the DNA. The sample contains about 240,000 clones, roughly 90% of which appear only once. The material sequenced was peripheral blood. The origin of this receptor is a man in his 60s who had recovered from COVID-19.

The CDR3 spells CASSLDRDTEAFF. The DNA of the CDR3 is TGTGCCAGCAGCCTGGACAGGGACACTGAAGCTTTCTTT. V is TRBV4-2 and J is TRBJ1-1; 8 nucleotides agree with TRBD1. This CDR3 comprises 13 residues. Per germline, CDR1 LGHNA and CDR2 YNFKEQ. The V gene end was trimmed by 4 bases and the J gene end by 3 bases; junction bases not matched to a gene: 1.